What follows are 9 T cell receptor beta chains derived from one specimen sequenced in a study of T cells after yellow fever vaccination. TCRdb re-called the 5' RACE reads with MiXCR, one entry per CDR3 protein. The sample carries around 230,000 distinct CDR3 sequences, around 6.7% recorded once. The sample consisted of CD4+ T cells sorted from PBMCs, taken on the day of the yellow fever booster vaccination. All receptors come from a man between 25 and 39 years old who received the YFV17D yellow fever vaccine.

The chain links TRBV11-3 to TRBJ2-2; D not resolved. Germline V gene data show CDR1 as SGHNT and CDR2 as YENEEA. This CDR3 contains 17 residues. Trimming took off 5 bases at V and 7 bases at J, with 23 bases between the two ends. The CDR3 reads CASSLSPAAEEIGELFF. CDR3 in DNA: TGTGCCAGCAGCCTCTCCCCTGCCGCAGAAGAGATCGGGGAGCTGTTTTTT.

The genes are TRBV12-3 or TRBV12-4 and TRBJ1-1; D not resolved. The CDR3 totals 15 residues. Trimming took off 7 bases at V and 0 bases at J, with 15 bases between the two ends. CDR3 DNA: TGTGCCAGCACCATGGGCGGGTCGATGAACACTGAAGCTTTCTTT. This sequence encodes CASTMGGSMNTEAFF.

The sample holds a few counts of this clonotype. The rearrangement uses TRBV18 and TRBJ2-1, with TRBD2 matching over 11 bases. Germline CDR1 and CDR2: KGHSH and LQKENI. With 6 bases clipped from V and 0 bases from J, the junction kept 7 bases outside the gene matches. This CDR3 comprises 17 residues. The CDR3 coding sequence is TGTGCCAGCTCCTCGAGACTAGCGGGGAGCTCCTACAATGAGCAGTTCTTC. It codes for CASSSRLAGSSYNEQFF. The full variable domain, completed using reference TRBV18 and TRBJ2-1, is NAGVMQNPRHLVRRRGQEARLRCSPMKGHSHVYWYRQLPEEGLKFMVYLQKENIIDESGMPKERFSAEFPKEGPSILRIQQVVRGDSAAYFCASSSRLAGSSYNEQFFGPGTRLTVL.

This clonotype was counted many times. The chain carries TRBV5-1 and TRBJ2-3; D gene unclear. Germline V gene sequence: CDR1 SGHRS, CDR2 YFSETQ. Trimming cost V 4 bases and J 2 bases, with 5 bases left between them. The CDR3 sequence is 12 residues long. The CDR3 spells CASSGNTDTQYF. CDR3 bases: TGCGCCAGCAGCGGTAACACAGATACGCAGTATTTT.

This clonotype appeared many times. V and J are TRBV7-2 and TRBJ2-5; TRBD2 aligns across 7 bases. CDR1 and CDR2 (germline): SGHTA, FQGNSA. V gave up 3 bases and J gave up 10 bases; unmatched junction bases: 14. The CDR3 consists of 15 residues. The CDR3 loop reads CASSLGGVQKWDQYF. Here the CDR3 DNA reads TGTGCCAGCAGCTTGGGGGGGGTTCAGAAATGGGACCAGTACTTC.

The CDR3 DNA follows: TGCGCCAGCAGCGGGGGGGCTTACGAGACCCAGTACTTC. Translation: CASSGGAYETQYF. The chain combines TRBV5-1 with TRBJ2-5; D is possibly TRBD2 (7 bases). The CDR3 is 13 residues long. The germline V and J ends were trimmed by 4 bases and 5 bases, with 12 bases remaining between them. The germline gives CDR1 SGHRS, CDR2 YFSETQ.

This clonotype was observed at least ten times. The rearrangement links TRBV30 to TRBJ2-5, with 7 bases identical to TRBD2. V was pared by 3 bases and J by 7 bases, with 11 bases of the junction left unmatched. Germline V CDR1 and CDR2: GTSNPN, SVGIG (reference sequence). The length of the CDR3 is 14 residues. The CDR3 protein is CAWSTGGSRGTQYF. The CDR3 coding sequence is TGTGCCTGGAGCACGGGAGGATCCCGGGGGACCCAGTACTTC.

This sequence joins TRBV20-1 and TRBJ1-2, with D possibly being TRBD1 (5 bases). This CDR3 region has 11 residues. From germline, CDR1 is DFQATT and CDR2 SNEGSKA (reference sequence). V was trimmed by 5 bases and J by 14 bases, leaving 18 bases between them. CDR3 bases: TGCAGTGCTGAAGGACTTAGGGACGTAACCTTC. Residues: CSAEGLRDVTF.

This clonotype has a handful of counts. The chain is built from TRBV5-5 and TRBJ2-3; 9 nucleotides match TRBD1. Trimming removed 7 bases from V and 6 bases from J; junction bases left unmatched: 9. The CDR3 loop spans 14 amino acids. Germline V gene sequence: CDR1 SGHKS, CDR2 YYEKEE (reference sequence). As DNA, the CDR3 is TGTGCCAGCTCCCGGGACAGGGAGGTGGATACGCAGTATTTT. It codes for CASSRDREVDTQYF.